The entry that follows covers one T cell receptor beta chain sequence. Assay: immunoSEQ multiplex PCR; the TCRdb copy retains only in-frame clones and omits some. The sample yields some 500 clones, roughly 87% seen once. Germline CDR1 and CDR2: SGHKS and YYEKEE (reference sequence). The CDR3 has 17 residues. V was pared by 3 bases and J by 0 bases, with 15 bases between. This record belongs to a study of chemoradiotherapy in HPV16-positive cancers. Across the whole study: Candidate HPV-specific T-cell clones and common TCR motifs came from functional assays in a couple of HPV16-positive patients.

The TCR was taken from a human donor with HPV-associated anogenital cancer. This sequence joins TRBV5-5 and TRBJ1-4; the D gene is possibly TRBD1 (5 bases). Specimen: tumor tissue, collected from a patient who underwent chemoradiotherapy. CDR3: CASSSEMGRTTNEKLFF. For the CDR3, the DNA is TGTGCCAGCAGCTCGGAGATGGGACGGACAACTAATGAAAAACTGTTTTTT.